The present entry profiles one T cell receptor beta chain with its context. This specimen comes from a study of technical replicates of blood from several donors. The repertoire was sequenced with immunoSEQ multiplex PCR; TCRdb's copy has only in-frame clones and lacks some. This table has approximately 75,000 clones, approximately 97% appearing once. Germline V CDR1 and CDR2: SGDLS, YYNGEE. Trimming at V came to 0 bases and at J to 0 bases, leaving 3 bases not matched to a gene. The CDR3 extends over 16 amino acids. Sequenced: T cells isolated from PBMCs. The receptor was isolated from a human donor in good health. The chain employs TRBV9 and TRBJ2-1, with 7 bases aligning to TRBD2. The CDR3 DNA is TGTGCCAGCAGCGTAGGGGGCGGGAGCTCCTACAATGAGCAGTTCTTC. It translates to CASSVGGGSSYNEQFF.